The clone carrying this T cell receptor beta chain was counted many times. Its antigen remains unknown. V was pared by 4 bases and J by 1 base, with 8 bases between. The CDR3 is made up of 13 amino acids. CDR1 and CDR2 (germline): MNHNS, SASEGT. The sample is drawn from a study of T cells in Graves' hyperthyroidism and ophthalmopathy. Study-wide context: Peripheral blood sampling occurred at initial diagnosis, before any treatment. General study findings and limits: Blood held most thyroid clonotypes expanded above 0.001 frequency.

Amplified TCR beta CDR3 regions came from RNA transcripts. Carried out on the TCR CDR3, a first-round RT-PCR used the HTBI primer set. Using its own MiXCR run on the multiplex PCR reads, TCRdb lists one record per CDR3 protein. The repertoire holds about 520,000 distinct CDR3 sequences, under 25% seen once, with about 25% in the top ten. The study defined stable Graves' hyperthyroidism as no ophthalmopathy progression within 18 months. The rearrangement uses TRBV6-1 and TRBJ2-7; no reliable D call. This sequence was found in a young man with Graves' hyperthyroidism. The sequenced material came from blood. CDR3 residues: CASSARFSYEQYF. For the CDR3, the DNA is TGTGCCAGCAGTGCCCGTTTTTCCTACGAGCAGTACTTC.